This TCR beta chain was identified during a study of shared clonotypes between healthy human individuals. Using immunoSEQ multiplex PCR, the repertoire was profiled, and TCRdb retains in-frame clones only, with some absent. The table shows about 2 million clones, with 95% occurring only once. The CDR3 sequence is 14 residues long. Per the germline V gene, CDR1 is ENHRY and CDR2 is SYGVKD. V dropped 6 bases and J dropped 1 base, with 12 bases sitting between them. Specimen: naive CD4+ T cells sorted from blood. Subset denoted: CD45RA+ positively selected. The chain couples TRBV10-3 to TRBJ1-1; D uncertain. This TCR derives from a man between 18 and 29 years old in good health. CDR3 coding DNA: TGTGCCATCAGACCCAGGACGGCGAACACTGAAGCTTTCTTT. The encoded protein is CAIRPRTANTEAFF.